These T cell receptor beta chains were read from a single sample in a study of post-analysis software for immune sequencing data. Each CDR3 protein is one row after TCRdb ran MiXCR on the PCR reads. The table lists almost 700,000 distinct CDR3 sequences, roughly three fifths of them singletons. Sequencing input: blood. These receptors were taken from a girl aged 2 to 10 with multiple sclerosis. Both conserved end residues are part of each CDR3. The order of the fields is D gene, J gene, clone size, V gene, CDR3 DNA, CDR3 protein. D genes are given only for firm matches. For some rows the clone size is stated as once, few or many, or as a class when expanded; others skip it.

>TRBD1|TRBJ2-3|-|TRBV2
TGTGCCAGCACCCGCGCGGGACAGGGTCCAGATACGCAGTATTTT
CASTRAGQGPDTQYF
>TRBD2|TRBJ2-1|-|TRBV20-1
TGCAGTGCTAGAGATCGAGCGGGAGTATTAATTCATGAGCAGTTCTTC
CSARDRAGVLIHEQFF
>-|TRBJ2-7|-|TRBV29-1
TGCAGCGTTGAAGGTGGGCCAGGCGCTTCCTACGAGCAGTACTTC
CSVEGGPGASYEQYF
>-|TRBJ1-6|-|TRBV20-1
TGCAGTGCTAGACAGGGAGTAGGCTCCTATAATTCACCCCTCCACTTT
CSARQGVGSYNSPLHF
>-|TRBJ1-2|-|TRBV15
TGTGCCACCAGCAGAGGAGGGAAGGATAACTATGGCTACACCTTC
CATSRGGKDNYGYTF
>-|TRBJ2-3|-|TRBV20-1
TGCAGTGCTAGGGATGAAGGGGGACCTAGCACAGATACGCAGTATTTT
CSARDEGGPSTDTQYF
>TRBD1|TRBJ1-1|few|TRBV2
TGTGCCAGAGAAGGGGACAGAACTTTTGAAGCTTTCTTT
CAREGDRTFEAFF
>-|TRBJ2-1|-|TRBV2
TGTGCCAGCAGGTTGGGGCTAGCGAGGTACAATGAGCAGTTCTTC
CASRLGLARYNEQFF
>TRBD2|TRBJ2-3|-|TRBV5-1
TGTGCTAGCAGCTTAGCGGGAGAAGCAGATACGCAGTATTTT
CASSLAGEADTQYF
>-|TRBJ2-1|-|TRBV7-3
TGTGCCAGCAGCTCCAACGGGTTGGCTGAGCAGTTCTTC
CASSSNGLAEQFF
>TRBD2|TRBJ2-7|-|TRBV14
TGTGCCAGCAGTCCAGCGGGACCCTACGAGCAGTACTTC
CASSPAGPYEQYF
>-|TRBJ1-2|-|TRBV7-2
TGTGCCAGCAGCTTAACTCTAACAGGGCTTAACTATGGCTACACCTTC
CASSLTLTGLNYGYTF
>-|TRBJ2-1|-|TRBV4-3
TGCGCCAGCAGCCAAGACACCTACAATGAGCAGTTCTTC
CASSQDTYNEQFF
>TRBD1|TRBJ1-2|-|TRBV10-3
TGTGCCATCAGCGGGGGACAGGAGTTACGAGCTAACTATGGCTACACCTTC
CAISGGQELRANYGYTF
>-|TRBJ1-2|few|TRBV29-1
TGCAGCGTTGAAGAGAACGTTGGCTATGGCTACACCTTC
CSVEENVGYGYTF
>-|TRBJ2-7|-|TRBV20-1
TGCAGTGCTAGAGTCACGGGGGGCCTTATGTACGAGCAGTACTTC
CSARVTGGLMYEQYF
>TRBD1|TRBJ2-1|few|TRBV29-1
TGCAGCGTAACCTCTCCCGGGACAGGGCACAATGAGCAGTTCTTC
CSVTSPGTGHNEQFF
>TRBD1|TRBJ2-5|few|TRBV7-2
TGTGCCAGCAGCCGGGACAGGGTGGAAGAGACCCAGTACTTC
CASSRDRVEETQYF
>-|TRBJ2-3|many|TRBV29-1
TGCAGCGTTGAAGGGGGCAGCACAGATACGCAGTATTTT
CSVEGGSTDTQYF
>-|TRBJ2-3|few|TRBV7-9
TGTGCCAGCAGCTTAGACTCCCGACTCCGCACAGATACGCAGTATTTT
CASSLDSRLRTDTQYF
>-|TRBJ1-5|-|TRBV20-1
TGCAGTGCTGGGGACAACAATCAGCCCCAGCATTTT
CSAGDNNQPQHF
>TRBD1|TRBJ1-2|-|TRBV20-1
TGCAGTGCTAGAGGGGGACAGCCCTATGGCTACACCTTC
CSARGGQPYGYTF
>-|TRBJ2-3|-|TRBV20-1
TGCAGTGCTAGAGAGTCCACCTACACAGATACGCAGTATTTT
CSARESTYTDTQYF
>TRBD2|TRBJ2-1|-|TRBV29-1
TGCAGCGTTGTAGCGGGAGTTTCAACCCCAGCGTCCGAGCAGTTCTTC
CSVVAGVSTPASEQFF
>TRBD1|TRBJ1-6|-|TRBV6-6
TGTGCCAGCAGTCCGCCGGGCGGGACAGGCAATAATTCACCCCTCCACTTT
CASSPPGGTGNNSPLHF
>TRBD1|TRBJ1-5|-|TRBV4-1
TGCGCCAGCAGCCAAGAAGTGACAGGGATGGGCGCCCAGCATTTT
CASSQEVTGMGAQHF
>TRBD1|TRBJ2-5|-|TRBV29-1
TGCAGCGTTGAAAGGGACAGGGGGCAAGGGCAGTACTTC
CSVERDRGQGQYF
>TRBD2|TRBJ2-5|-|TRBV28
TGTGCCAGCAGGCCGGGACTAGCGGGAGGATCGCCGTACTTC
CASRPGLAGGSPYF
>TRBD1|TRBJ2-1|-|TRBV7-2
TGTGCCAGCAGCCCACAGGGGGCGTACAATGAGCAGTTCTTC
CASSPQGAYNEQFF
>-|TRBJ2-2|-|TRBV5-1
TGCGCCAGCAGCTTCAGCCACACCGGGGAGCTGTTTTTT
CASSFSHTGELFF
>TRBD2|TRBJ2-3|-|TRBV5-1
TGCGCCAGCCAGGGGAGTAGCGGGACTAGCACAGATACGCAGTATTTT
CASQGSSGTSTDTQYF
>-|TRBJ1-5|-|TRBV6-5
TGTGCCAGCAGTTACTCAGAGGATCAGCCCCAGCATTTT
CASSYSEDQPQHF
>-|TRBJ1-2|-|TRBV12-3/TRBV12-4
TGTGCCAGCAGCCTGTTCAACAGGAGTCATGGCTACACCTTC
CASSLFNRSHGYTF
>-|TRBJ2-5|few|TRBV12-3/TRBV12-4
TGTGCCAGCGGCCGGTTGGGCCGGGGGACCCAGTACTTC
CASGRLGRGTQYF
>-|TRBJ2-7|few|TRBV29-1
TGCAGCGTTGTCAGCGGCTCCTACGAGCAGTACTTC
CSVVSGSYEQYF
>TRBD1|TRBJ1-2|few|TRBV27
TGTGCCAGCAGTCCGCTGACAGGGGGCCATCATGGCTACACCTTC
CASSPLTGGHHGYTF
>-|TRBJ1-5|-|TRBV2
TGTGCCAGCAGTGAAGTCCGACGGAGAGGGATGGAATTTAATCAGCCCCAGCATTTT
CASSEVRRRGMEFNQPQHF
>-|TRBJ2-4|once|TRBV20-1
TGCAGTGCTAGAGGGACAGAAGAAAACATTCAGTACTTC
CSARGTEENIQYF
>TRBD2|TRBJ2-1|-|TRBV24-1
TGTGCCACCGGTAGCGGGGAAACCTCCTACAATGAGCAGTTCTTC
CATGSGETSYNEQFF
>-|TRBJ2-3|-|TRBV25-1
TGTGCCAGCAGTGAGGCAGGGGGGGGTTCAGATACGCAGTATTTT
CASSEAGGGSDTQYF